This entry describes one T cell receptor beta chain. Its antigen is unknown. The data stem from a study of cytomegalovirus exposure and HLA in healthy donors. General study results and limits: Later work showed greater clonal expansion in HLA-associated TCR beta chains than in equally common others.

The PCR contained 60 Vbeta and 13 Jbeta primers. TCRdb's table, derived via immunoSEQ multiplex PCR, lists solely in-frame clones and lacks some. Here the sample spans over 95,000 clones, 77% being singletons. The CDR3 length is 15 residues. Germline V gene lookup returns CDR1 ENHRY and CDR2 SYGVKD. The V segment lost 2 bases and the J segment 9 bases; nucleotides outside the gene matches: 5. The chain joins TRBV10-3 to TRBJ1-6, with 9 bases aligning to TRBD1. The sample comprised PBMCs. The TCR originated in a middle-aged man in good health and CMV-seropositive. The CDR3 DNA is TGTGCCATCAGTGAGAAGACAGGGGGTCGTTCACCCCTCCACTTT. Amino acids: CAISEKTGGRSPLHF.